This T cell receptor beta chain was retrieved from a study of blood T cell repertoires in COVID-19. Overall study context: Collection of acute and convalescent COVID-19 samples took place in the United States, Italy and Spain. The cDNA or gDNA used as material had been derived from T cells, B-cell-depleted T cells, or PBMCs.

Germline assignment: CDR1 GTSNPN and CDR2 SVGIG (reference sequence). Deletions cut 0 bases from V and 2 bases from J, with 7 bases between. The CDR3 spans 13 residues. During active infection, Seattle patients enrolled and were then monitored through disease. For this clone: At the DNA level, this CDR3 is encoded by other sequences in the same sample as well.

Original analysis: How many nucleated cells were present was estimated from reference gene primer amplification. The method was immunoSEQ multiplex PCR; TCRdb's version includes in-frame clones alone and lacks a portion of them. V, J and clone size derive from that table, while D and trimming were established from the DNA sequence. The data hold about 210,000 clones, with roughly 85% observed a single time. What was sequenced was peripheral blood. The V gene is TRBV30, the J gene TRBJ1-1; D ambiguous. The TCR comes from a woman aged 70 to 79 with COVID-19, enrolled during active disease. The CDR3 nucleotides read TGTGCCTGGAGTGTTCAGGTTAACACTGAAGCTTTCTTT. Translation gives CAWSVQVNTEAFF. Full variable domain (remainder filled in from reference TRBV30 and TRBJ1-1): SQTIHQWPATLVQPVGSPLSLECTVEGTSNPNLYWYRQAAGRGLQLLFYSVGIGQISSEVPQNLSASRPQDRQFILSSKKLLLSDSGFYLCAWSVQVNTEAFFGQGTRLTVV.